This TCR beta chain appears in the sequencing data of a study of shared T cell receptors in the human thymus (dated by TCRdb to the early 2020s). With regard to the full study: The study investigated the way shared, self-reactive T-cell receptor alpha chains are produced in the human thymus.

From the germline V gene, CDR1 is SNHLY and CDR2 is FYNNEI. V is pared back by 8 bases and J by 5 bases, with 21 bases lying between the germline termini. The cysteine opens and the phenylalanine closes a CDR3 of 15 amino acids. CDR3 DNA is the only sequence kept; it has 45 bases, read in frame from the first base. To note about this clone: Its antigen is unknown. Per-nucleotide qualities are absent, and no much larger clonotype sits a single base away.

The method was the immunoSEQ multiplex PCR assay. As stored in TCRdb, this immuneACCESS dataset retains in-frame rearrangements with V and J assigned. A fraction of the clones does not appear; measured against another copy, unresolved V genes explain less than half of the discrepancy, and the remainder lacks a known reason. In this sample the table shows approximately 730,000 clones, roughly 88% of which occur a single time. The ten largest clonotypes hold 0.0095% to 0.013% of the sample. These data also formed part of another study, on human thymus T cells. The second study reports: In Finland, the donors were immunologically healthy infants who were having open corrective cardiac surgery for congenital heart defects. The thymus tissue came from surgical resects taken out during corrective cardiac surgery. Usage of V and J gene segments appeared to be biased in both the thymic and the peripheral blood repertoires. Highly overlapping thymic TCR repertoires among unrelated individuals were reported in the related research. The study characterized TCR alpha and beta repertoires from about 8 infant thymus samples and a few related peripheral blood samples. The cohort included over five male and two female infants, with donor ages spanning 7 to 244 days. After being mechanically released from the tissue, thymocytes were kept at -70 degrees C in pellets of about 9-32 million cells. Genomic DNA was extracted from frozen cell pellets with a QIAsymphony instrument. The immunoSEQ multiplex PCR assay was used to amplify the TCRB and TCRAD loci from a standardized amount of quality-controlled genomic DNA. The amplicons covered the V(D)J region and were long enough to include the CDR3 and to identify the V and J genes. The amplicons were sequenced on an Illumina platform via the commercial immunoSEQ service. Primer bias and sequencing errors were corrected as previously described, and TCRAD and TCRB definitions were based on the IMGT database. Repertoires were analysed with immunoSEQ Analyzer 3.0 and VDJTools, covering basic statistics, V/J segment usage, diversity estimates, rarefaction and pairwise overlap. Diversity was estimated using the Chao1, ChaoE, Efron-Thisted, Shannon and inverse Simpson indices, and was also estimated on datasets down-sampled to the size of the smallest sample. Repertoire overlap was assessed by strict matching of CDR3 nucleotide sequence, V gene and J gene, and clustering was done by Jaccard-based multidimensional scaling. On average, thymus samples yielded around 850,000 unique TCRB clonotypes, whereas blood samples yielded about 80,000.

The chain is encoded by TRBV2 joined to TRBJ1-2; a tentative D call is TRBD1 (5 bases match). What was sequenced was thymocytes. The clonotype comes from a girl less than two years old with a congenital heart defect. Donor details come from another sample of the same person, matched by shared clones. For the CDR3, the sequence is CASGFGPRGLYGYTF. The DNA sequence is given as TGTGCCAGCGGGTTTGGGCCAAGGGGTCTTTATGGCTACACCTTC.